This TCR beta chain was identified in a study of neurological immune-mediated disorders. The ends lost 0 bases at V and 6 bases at J; junction bases unmatched: 9. CDR1 and CDR2 from the germline V gene are SGHRS and YFSETQ. The CDR3 extends over 16 amino acids. With 10-nucleotide random UMIs included, cDNA was synthesized by 5'RACE. TCRdb independently ran MiXCR on the 5' RACE reads; one entry per CDR3 protein. The sample contains about 59,000 distinct CDR3 sequences, roughly an eighth of which appear only once. This clonotype appeared many times. This TCR came from a woman aged 55-75 years with HTLV-1-associated myelopathy (HAM/TSP). J is TRBJ2-3 and V is TRBV5-1, with 8 bases that match TRBD2. Sequenced material: PBMCs. CDR3 residues: CASSLAGSGISDTQYF. As DNA, the CDR3 is TGCGCCAGCAGCTTGGCTGGTAGCGGGATCTCGGATACGCAGTATTTT. The entire variable domain, with the rest obtained from reference TRBV5-1 and TRBJ2-3, is as follows: KAGVTQTPRYLIKTRGQQVTLSCSPISGHRSVSWYQQTPGQGLQFLFEYFSETQRNKGNFPGRFSGRQFSNSRSEMNVSTLELGDSALYLCASSLAGSGISDTQYFGPGTRLTVL.